The rows below give T cell receptor beta chains drawn from one sample of a study of vaccination effects on CD4 cells after COVID-19. These TCRs' antigens remain unknown. Only in-frame clones appear in the TCRdb table, and some are missing; sequencing was by immunoSEQ multiplex PCR. Of tens of thousands of clones listed, around 69% are singletons. The source was CD4+ T cells from PBMCs cultured with HCoV-NL63 spike peptides, collected before COVID-19 vaccination. The receptors originated from a human donor who received a COVID-19 vaccine. Both conserved end residues are part of each CDR3. The D gene is left open where the match is weak. Clone size is not always given. Where it is, it says once, few, many or a class for expanded clones.

CASSPRELSGYTF	TGTGCCAGCAGCCCCAGGGAGTTAAGTGGCTACACCTTC	NA	TRBV9	NA	TRBJ1-2
CASSIRDRGRSVYTF	TGTGCCAGTAGTATCCGAGACAGGGGGCGATCCGTCTACACCTTC	NA	TRBV19	TRBD1	TRBJ1-2
CASSIVGTGWDNSPLHF	TGTGCCAGTAGTATAGTCGGGACAGGTTGGGATAATTCACCCCTCCACTTT	NA	TRBV19	TRBD1	TRBJ1-6
CASSLWTGYSGNTIYF	TGTGCCAGCAGCCTTTGGACAGGGTACTCTGGAAACACCATATATTTT	NA	TRBV5-6	TRBD1	TRBJ1-3
CASSASDNQPQHF	TGTGCCAGCAGCGCCTCCGACAATCAGCCCCAGCATTTT	NA	TRBV9	NA	TRBJ1-5
CASSLSGNTIYF	TGTGCCAGCAGCTTATCCGGAAACACCATATATTTT	few	TRBV7-8	NA	TRBJ1-3
CSASADNYGYTF	TGCAGTGCTAGTGCGGACAACTATGGCTACACCTTC	few	TRBV20-1	NA	TRBJ1-2
CASSLGFSGSPETQYF	TGTGCCAGCAGCTTGGGGTTTAGCGGGAGCCCGGAGACCCAGTACTTC	NA	TRBV7-2	TRBD2	TRBJ2-5
CSVARTGGAETQYF	TGCAGCGTTGCGCGGACAGGGGGCGCGGAGACCCAGTACTTC	NA	TRBV29-1	TRBD1	TRBJ2-5
CASSRRDRDFSPLHF	TGTGCCAGCAGCCGCCGGGACAGGGATTTTTCACCCCTCCACTTT	NA	TRBV5-6	TRBD1	TRBJ1-6
CASSLGRAGGGYTF	TGTGCCAGCAGTTTAGGTCGGGCAGGGGGCGGGTACACCTTC	few	TRBV28	TRBD1	TRBJ1-2
CASSYYNEQFF	TGTGCCAGCAGCTACTACAATGAGCAGTTCTTC	NA	TRBV7-2	NA	TRBJ2-1
CASSLTGQGGTYNEQFF	TGTGCCAGCAGCTTAACGGGCCAAGGGGGGACCTACAATGAGCAGTTCTTC	NA	TRBV7-3	NA	TRBJ2-1
CASSQADGGYQETQYF	TGCGCCAGCAGCCAAGCGGACGGAGGATACCAAGAGACCCAGTACTTC	NA	TRBV4-1	NA	TRBJ2-5
CASSPLGAGPYNEQFF	TGTGCCAGCAGCCCTTTGGGGGCCGGCCCCTACAATGAGCAGTTCTTC	NA	TRBV5-6	NA	TRBJ2-1
CATSDLARKHREVQGAPLHF	TGTGCCACCAGTGATTTGGCTCGGAAACACAGGGAAGTCCAAGGGGCACCCCTCCACTTT	NA	TRBV24-1	NA	TRBJ1-6
CASTSPTAYQETQYF	TGTGCCAGCACCTCTCCCACGGCGTACCAAGAGACCCAGTACTTC	NA	TRBV7-2	NA	TRBJ2-5
CASSRRTGELFF	TGTGCCAGCAGCCGCAGGACCGGGGAGCTGTTTTTT	few	TRBV3-1/TRBV3-2	NA	TRBJ2-2
CASSPRTNTDTQYF	TGTGCCAGCTCACCAAGGACTAACACAGATACGCAGTATTTT	NA	TRBV18	NA	TRBJ2-3
CASSLSRDRGRGTEAFF	TGTGCCAGCAGTCTATCCCGGGACAGGGGGCGAGGCACTGAAGCTTTCTTT	NA	TRBV2	TRBD1	TRBJ1-1
CASSRLTGGNSPLHF	TGTGCCAGCAGCCGACTGACAGGGGGAAATTCACCCCTCCACTTT	NA	TRBV6-2/TRBV6-3	TRBD1	TRBJ1-6
CASSASSRALTDTQYF	TGTGCCAGCAGCGCTAGTTCCAGGGCGCTCACAGATACGCAGTATTTT	NA	TRBV3-1/TRBV3-2	NA	TRBJ2-3
CASSLVRTDPSGANVLTF	TGTGCCAGCAGCTTGGTTCGGACCGACCCCTCTGGGGCCAACGTCCTGACTTTC	NA	TRBV5-4	NA	TRBJ2-6
CASRPSPSGGNEQFF	TGTGCCAGCAGGCCTAGCCCCTCCGGGGGCAATGAGCAGTTCTTC	NA	TRBV11-2	NA	TRBJ2-1
CASSLTYTDTQYF	TGTGCCAGCAGCTTAACCTACACAGATACGCAGTATTTT	NA	TRBV13	NA	TRBJ2-3
CASSLERVTSETQYF	TGTGCCAGCAGCTTAGAACGGGTGACATCGGAGACCCAGTACTTC	NA	TRBV7-9	NA	TRBJ2-5
CAISESVAGGDNEQFF	TGTGCCATCAGTGAGTCTGTAGCGGGGGGGGATAATGAGCAGTTCTTC	NA	TRBV10-3	TRBD2	TRBJ2-1
CASRAEGYGDTQYF	TGTGCCAGCAGGGCGGAGGGGTATGGAGATACGCAGTATTTT	NA	TRBV6-4	NA	TRBJ2-3
CASSPLGTGGNTGELFF	TGTGCCAGCTCACCACTCGGGACAGGCGGGAACACCGGGGAGCTGTTTTTT	NA	TRBV18	TRBD1	TRBJ2-2
CASIQAGTAGNTIYF	TGTGCCAGTATCCAAGCCGGGACTGCTGGAAACACCATATATTTT	few	TRBV19	NA	TRBJ1-3
CASSFLLRDTEAFF	TGTGCCAGCAGCTTTCTCCTTCGGGACACTGAAGCTTTCTTT	once	TRBV5-4	NA	TRBJ1-1
CASRLWAPGPSPLHF	TGCGCCAGCAGACTATGGGCTCCGGGACCATCACCCCTCCACTTT	NA	TRBV5-1	NA	TRBJ1-6
CASSYQVGTEKLFF	TGTGCCAGCAGTTACCAGGTGGGAACAGAAAAACTGTTTTTT	NA	TRBV6-6	NA	TRBJ1-4
CAWSAARVIPNTGELFF	TGTGCCTGGAGTGCCGCCAGGGTTATTCCGAACACCGGGGAGCTGTTTTTT	few	TRBV30	NA	TRBJ2-2
CASSLDGLGPEAFF	TGTGCCAGCAGCTTGGACGGATTGGGCCCGGAAGCTTTCTTT	NA	TRBV5-4	NA	TRBJ1-1
CASSLGQGLRETQYF	TGTGCCAGCAGCCTTGGACAGGGGTTGAGGGAGACCCAGTACTTC	NA	TRBV7-3	TRBD1	TRBJ2-5
CASSFQETQYF	TGTGCCAGCAGCTTCCAAGAGACCCAGTACTTC	NA	TRBV5-8	NA	TRBJ2-5
CAWSDKAGGKETQYF	TGTGCCTGGAGTGACAAAGCGGGGGGAAAAGAGACCCAGTACTTC	NA	TRBV30	TRBD2	TRBJ2-5
CSASLPEASGYTF	TGCAGTGCTAGTCTCCCTGAAGCCAGTGGCTACACCTTC	NA	TRBV20-1	NA	TRBJ1-2
CASSVAAGRSYNEQFF	TGTGCCAGCAGCGTGGCGGCCGGCCGATCCTACAATGAGCAGTTCTTC	NA	TRBV9	NA	TRBJ2-1
CASSPNRGRGETQYF	TGTGCCAGCTCACCCAACAGGGGGCGCGGAGAGACCCAGTACTTC	few	TRBV18	TRBD1	TRBJ2-5
CASSENLWQSHEQFF	TGCGCCAGCAGTGAAAATCTTTGGCAATCCCATGAGCAGTTCTTC	NA	TRBV10-1	NA	TRBJ2-1
CASSQDWSLATSTDTQYF	TGCGCCAGCAGCCAAGATTGGTCACTAGCGACTAGCACAGATACGCAGTATTTT	NA	TRBV4-1	TRBD2	TRBJ2-3
CASRVQRGTGELFF	TGTGCCAGCAGGGTTCAGCGGGGTACCGGGGAGCTGTTTTTT	NA	TRBV6-5	TRBD2	TRBJ2-2
CASSPDRVTGELFF	TGTGCCAGCAGCCCTGACAGGGTCACCGGGGAGCTGTTTTTT	NA	TRBV7-3	TRBD1	TRBJ2-2
CASTSTGLSNQPQHF	TGTGCCAGCACCTCGACAGGGTTGAGCAATCAGCCCCAGCATTTT	once	TRBV2	TRBD1	TRBJ1-5
CASSARQGARYTDTQYF	TGTGCCAGCAGCGCCAGACAGGGAGCTCGGTACACAGATACGCAGTATTTT	NA	TRBV9	TRBD1	TRBJ2-3
CASSNLGAGVYGYTF	TGTGCCAGTAGTAATCTAGGCGCGGGGGTCTATGGCTACACCTTC	NA	TRBV19	NA	TRBJ1-2
CASRRQGTEAFF	TGTGCCAGCAGGCGACAGGGCACTGAAGCTTTCTTT	NA	TRBV6-6	TRBD1	TRBJ1-1
CSVAGLATNEKLFF	TGCAGCGTGGCCGGGCTTGCAACTAATGAAAAACTGTTTTTT	once	TRBV29-1	NA	TRBJ1-4
CSVAGFNSPLHF	TGCAGCGTTGCGGGGTTTAATTCACCCCTCCACTTT	few	TRBV29-1	NA	TRBJ1-6